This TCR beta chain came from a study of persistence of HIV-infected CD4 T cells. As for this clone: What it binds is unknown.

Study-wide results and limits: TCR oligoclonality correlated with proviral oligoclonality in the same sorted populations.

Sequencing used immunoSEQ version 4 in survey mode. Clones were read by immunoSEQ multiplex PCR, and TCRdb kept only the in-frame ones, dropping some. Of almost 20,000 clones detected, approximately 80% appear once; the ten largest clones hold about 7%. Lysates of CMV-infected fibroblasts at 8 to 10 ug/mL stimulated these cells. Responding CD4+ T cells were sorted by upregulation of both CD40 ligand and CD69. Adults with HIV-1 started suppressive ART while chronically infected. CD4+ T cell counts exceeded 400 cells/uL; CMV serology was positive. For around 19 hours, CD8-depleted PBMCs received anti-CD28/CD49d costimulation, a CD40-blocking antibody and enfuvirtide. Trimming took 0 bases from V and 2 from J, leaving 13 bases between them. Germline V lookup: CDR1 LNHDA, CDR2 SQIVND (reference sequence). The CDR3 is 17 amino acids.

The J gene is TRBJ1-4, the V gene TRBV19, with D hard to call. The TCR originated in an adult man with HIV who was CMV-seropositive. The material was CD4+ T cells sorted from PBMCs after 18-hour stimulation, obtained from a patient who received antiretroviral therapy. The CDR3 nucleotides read TGTGCCAGTAGTATAGATGCCTCGAGGGCGACTAATGAAAAACTGTTTTTT. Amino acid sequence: CASSIDASRATNEKLFF.